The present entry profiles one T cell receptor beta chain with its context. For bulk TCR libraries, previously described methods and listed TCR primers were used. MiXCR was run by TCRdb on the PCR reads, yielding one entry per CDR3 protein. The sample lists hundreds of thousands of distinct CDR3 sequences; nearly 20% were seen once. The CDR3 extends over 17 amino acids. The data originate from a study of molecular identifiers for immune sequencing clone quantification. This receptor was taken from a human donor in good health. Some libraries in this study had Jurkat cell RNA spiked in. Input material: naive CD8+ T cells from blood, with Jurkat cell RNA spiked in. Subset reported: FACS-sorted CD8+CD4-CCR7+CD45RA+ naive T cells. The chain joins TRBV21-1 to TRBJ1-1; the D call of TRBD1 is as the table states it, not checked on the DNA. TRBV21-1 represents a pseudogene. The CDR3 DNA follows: TGTGCCAGCAGCAAAAGCGGCAGGGGGTATGAGTACACTGAAGCTTTCTTT. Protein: CASSKSGRGYEYTEAFF.